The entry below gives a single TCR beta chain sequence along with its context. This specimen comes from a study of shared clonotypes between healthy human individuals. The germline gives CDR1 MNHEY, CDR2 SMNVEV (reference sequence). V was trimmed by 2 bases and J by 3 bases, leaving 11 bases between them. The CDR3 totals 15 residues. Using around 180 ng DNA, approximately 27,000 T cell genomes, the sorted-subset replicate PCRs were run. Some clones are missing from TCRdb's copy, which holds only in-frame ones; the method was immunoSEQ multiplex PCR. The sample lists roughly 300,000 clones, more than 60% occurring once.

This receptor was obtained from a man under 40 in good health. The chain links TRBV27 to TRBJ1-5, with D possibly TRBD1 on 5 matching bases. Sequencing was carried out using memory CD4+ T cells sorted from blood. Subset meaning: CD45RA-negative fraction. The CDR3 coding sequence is TGTGCCAGCAGTTTAGGGGCGCATGACAATCAGCCCCAGCATTTT. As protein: CASSLGAHDNQPQHF.